The rows below give T cell receptor beta chains drawn from one sample of a study of cytomegalovirus exposure and HLA in healthy donors. TCRdb keeps only in-frame clones here, not all; method: immunoSEQ multiplex PCR. The sample yields about 150,000 clones, approximately 72% seen once. Sequencing input: PBMCs. The receptors shown here come from a man in his late teens or twenties in good health and CMV-seronegative. Each CDR3 is given with its conserved first and last residue. D genes are given only for firm matches. Clone size appears in some rows only: once, few, many, or a class for an expanded clone.

cdr3_aa cdr3_nt d_call j_call clone_size v_call
CASTEGGPAIF TGTGCCAGCACCGAAGGGGGCCCCGCGATCTTC TRBD1 TRBJ2-1 once TRBV7-9
CASSLGGGAAGELFF TGTGCCAGCAGCTTAGGCGGGGGCGCCGCCGGGGAGCTGTTTTTT . TRBJ2-2 once TRBV7-9
CASSPTEVSGNTIYF TGTGCCAGCTCACCCACCGAGGTATCTGGAAACACCATATATTTT . TRBJ1-3 . TRBV18
CASSEGSGSPTQYF TGCGCCAGCAGTGAGGGTAGCGGGAGCCCCACGCAGTACTTC TRBD2 TRBJ2-7 . TRBV10-1
CASSLALAGDEQYF TGTGCCAGCAGCTTAGCCCTAGCGGGAGACGAGCAGTACTTC TRBD2 TRBJ2-7 . TRBV7-9
CASSHSAGDHTGELFF TGTGCCAGCAGCCATTCGGCGGGAGACCACACCGGGGAGCTGTTTTTT TRBD2 TRBJ2-2 . TRBV27
CAWTVDTGELFF TGTGCCTGGACGGTGGACACCGGGGAGCTGTTTTTT . TRBJ2-2 . TRBV30
CASSSEAPGSYEQYF TGTGCCAGCAGTTCCGAAGCCCCGGGCTCCTACGAGCAGTACTTC . TRBJ2-7 . TRBV28
CASSPGGLAGDTRYEQYF TGTGCCAGCAGCCCCGGAGGACTAGCGGGAGACACCCGCTATGAGCAGTACTTC TRBD2 TRBJ2-7 . TRBV7-2
CASSVVHEANEQFF TGTGCCAGCAGCGTAGTGCATGAGGCCAATGAGCAGTTCTTC . TRBJ2-1 . TRBV9
CASSSDDHSSYEQYF TGCGCCAGCAGTTCCGACGACCACAGCTCCTACGAGCAGTACTTC . TRBJ2-7 once TRBV4-1
CSVVEGALNSNQPQHF TGCAGCGTTGTTGAGGGGGCACTTAATAGCAATCAGCCCCAGCATTTT TRBD1 TRBJ1-5 . TRBV29-1
CASSQEGSILAGNTGELFF TGCGCCAGCAGCCAAGAGGGAAGTATACTAGCGGGAAACACCGGGGAGCTGTTTTTT TRBD2 TRBJ2-2 few TRBV4-3
CASSALAGGQETQYF TGTGCCAGCAGCGCCCTAGCGGGAGGCCAAGAGACCCAGTACTTC TRBD2 TRBJ2-5 few TRBV9
CASSPFGQEYEQYF TGTGCCAGCTCACCTTTCGGACAGGAGTACGAGCAGTACTTC TRBD1 TRBJ2-7 few TRBV18
CASNPRTGTSEETQYF TGTGCCAGCAACCCCAGGACCGGGACTAGCGAGGAGACCCAGTACTTC TRBD2 TRBJ2-5 . TRBV7-9
CAIRTGADQPQHF TGTGCCATCAGGACAGGTGCTGATCAGCCCCAGCATTTT . TRBJ1-5 . TRBV10-3
CASSLGRGTGNTEAFF TGTGCCAGCAGCTTAGGTAGGGGGACAGGGAACACTGAAGCTTTCTTT TRBD1 TRBJ1-1 . TRBV7-9
CASSVAGGQSTDTQYF TGTGCCAGCAGCGTCGCGGGAGGCCAGAGCACAGATACGCAGTATTTT TRBD2 TRBJ2-3 few TRBV9
CASSPGTKVTDTQYF TGTGCCAGCTCCCCCGGGACTAAGGTCACAGATACGCAGTATTTT . TRBJ2-3 . TRBV21-1
CASSLEGVYGYTF TGCGCCAGCAGCTTGGAAGGGGTTTATGGCTACACCTTC . TRBJ1-2 . TRBV5-1
CASRPGGATYEQYF TGTGCCAGCAGGCCCGGGGGTGCGACCTACGAGCAGTACTTC . TRBJ2-7 . TRBV5-6
CAGGEGYNEQFF TGTGCCGGCGGGGAGGGCTACAATGAGCAGTTCTTC TRBD2 TRBJ2-1 once TRBV7-9
CASSLRDTPSTDTQYF TGCGCCAGCAGCTTGAGGGACACCCCTAGCACAGATACGCAGTATTTT . TRBJ2-3 . TRBV5-1
CASSQVGNTEAFF TGCGCCAGCAGCCAGGTCGGGAACACTGAAGCTTTCTTT . TRBJ1-1 . TRBV4-3
CAISEYSNYGYTF TGTGCCATCAGTGAGTACTCTAACTATGGCTACACCTTC . TRBJ1-2 . TRBV10-3
CASSSMTRPDGYTF TGTGCCAGCAGTTCAATGACAAGGCCTGATGGCTACACCTTC . TRBJ1-2 . TRBV25-1
CASSLSGSGGYTF TGCGCCAGCAGCCTCTCCGGCTCGGGGGGCTACACCTTC . TRBJ1-2 . TRBV5-1
CASSVQIYEQYF TGTGCCAGCAGCGTACAGATCTACGAGCAGTACTTC . TRBJ2-7 . TRBV21-1
CASSYAPGGIQYF TGTGCCAGCAGCTACGCCCCGGGAGGCATTCAGTACTTC TRBD2 TRBJ2-4 . TRBV11-3
CASSSIRGPRLYGYTF TGTGCCAGCAGTTCAATTCGGGGTCCTCGCTTATATGGCTACACCTTC . TRBJ1-2 few TRBV27
CASDTGGNQPQHF TGTGCCAGCGACACAGGGGGCAATCAGCCCCAGCATTTT TRBD1 TRBJ1-5 . TRBV28